This T cell receptor (beta chain) was captured in a study of cytomegalovirus exposure and HLA in healthy donors. Study background: The early release's HLA-typed donors yielded approximately 85 million unique TCRs.

The study's findings and limits: The authors assumed roughly uniform sequencing depth across donors for presence/absence analyses.

CDR3 length: 15 residues. The V end lost 10 bases, the J end lost 0 bases, and 17 bases lay between the germline ends. Germline CDR1 LNHDA, CDR2 SQIVND (reference sequence). This clone occurred a few times. Its antigen is still unknown. This PCR relied on a set of 60 Vbeta primers and 13 Jbeta primers. Sequencing used immunoSEQ multiplex PCR; TCRdb keeps in-frame clones, though not all of them. This sample yields 100,000 to 150,000 clones, of which approximately 80% are seen a single time; about 0.75% belongs to the top ten. The chain joins TRBV19 to TRBJ2-3; D not certain. This TCR derives from a young man in good health and CMV-seronegative. The material sequenced was PBMCs. CDR3 nucleotides: TGTGCCACCCTCAGAGGCTCCCATAGCACAGATACGCAGTATTTT. Translated, it gives CATLRGSHSTDTQYF.